This T cell receptor beta chain appears in the sequencing data of a study of cytomegalovirus exposure and HLA in healthy donors. The PCR made use of 60 Vbeta and 13 Jbeta primers. Sequencing was performed with immunoSEQ multiplex PCR; in TCRdb, only in-frame clones are kept and a portion is missing. Of roughly 680 clones listed, 53% are singletons. This receptor was obtained from a man in his forties in good health and CMV-seronegative. The sample consisted of PBMCs.

Here the CDR3 DNA reads TGCGCCAGCAGCCAACCCTCGACACTTTCGAACACCGGGGAGCTGTTTTTT. It specifies CASSQPSTLSNTGELFF. The chain recombines TRBV4-3 with TRBJ2-2; D remains unclear. The germline gives CDR1 LGHNA, CDR2 YSLEER. The germline V and J ends were trimmed by 2 bases and 0 bases, with 13 bases remaining between them. This CDR3 has 17 amino acids.